This T cell receptor beta chain was captured in a study of blood T cell repertoires in COVID-19. Study at large: The cDNA or gDNA used as material had been derived from T cells, B-cell-depleted T cells, or PBMCs.

Original analysis: For nucleated cells, counts were estimated from reference gene primer amplification. Here immunoSEQ multiplex PCR was the method, and the copy in TCRdb shows in-frame clones only, minus some. Clone size and V and J calls were adopted from that table, with D and trimming inferred from the DNA. Counted here are approximately 180,000 clones, roughly three quarters occurring once; the ten biggest clones make up about 15%. Participants were aged about 18 to 100 years from about two dozen US areas. Cohorts were based on clinical histories the participants reported. CDR1 and CDR2 (germline): SGHNT, YYREEE (reference sequence). V was pared by 5 bases and J by 0 bases, with 6 bases of the junction left unmatched. There are 17 residues in the CDR3.

This clonotype was sampled from a woman aged 45-65 years with acute COVID-19. The chain links TRBV5-4 to TRBJ2-3, with 13 bases matching TRBD2. The sample was PBMCs or T cells enriched from blood (not recorded which). DNA of the CDR3: TGTGCCAGCAGGGGGACTAGCGGGGCTTCTAGCACAGATACGCAGTATTTT. Its translation: CASRGTSGASSTDTQYF. Full variable domain (missing parts from reference TRBV5-4 and TRBJ2-3): ETGVTQSPTHLIKTRGQQVTLRCSSQSGHNTVSWYQQALGQGPQFIFQYYREEENGRGNFPPRFSGLQFPNYSSELNVNALELDDSALYLCASRGTSGASSTDTQYFGPGTRLTVL.